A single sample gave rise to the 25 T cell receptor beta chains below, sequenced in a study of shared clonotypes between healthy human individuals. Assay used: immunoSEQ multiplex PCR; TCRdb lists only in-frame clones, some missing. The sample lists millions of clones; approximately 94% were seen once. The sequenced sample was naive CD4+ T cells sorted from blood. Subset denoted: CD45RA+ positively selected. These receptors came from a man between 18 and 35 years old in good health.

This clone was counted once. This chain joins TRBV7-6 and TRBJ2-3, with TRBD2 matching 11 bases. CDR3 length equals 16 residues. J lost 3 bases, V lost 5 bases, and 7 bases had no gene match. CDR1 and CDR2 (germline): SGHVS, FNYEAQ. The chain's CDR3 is CASSPIAGGLTDTQYF. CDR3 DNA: TGTGCCAGCAGCCCCATAGCGGGGGGGCTGACAGATACGCAGTATTTT.

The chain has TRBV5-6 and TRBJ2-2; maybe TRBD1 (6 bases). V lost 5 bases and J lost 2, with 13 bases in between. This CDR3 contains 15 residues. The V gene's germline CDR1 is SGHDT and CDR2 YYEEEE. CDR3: CASRPRDTNTGELFF. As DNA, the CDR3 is TGTGCCAGCAGACCAAGGGACACCAACACCGGGGAGCTGTTTTTT.

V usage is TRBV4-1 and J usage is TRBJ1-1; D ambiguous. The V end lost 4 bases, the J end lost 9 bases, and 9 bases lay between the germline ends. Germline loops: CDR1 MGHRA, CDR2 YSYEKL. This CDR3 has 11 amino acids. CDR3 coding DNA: TGCGCCAGCAGCCCGGGCCGACAAGCTTTCTTT. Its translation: CASSPGRQAFF.

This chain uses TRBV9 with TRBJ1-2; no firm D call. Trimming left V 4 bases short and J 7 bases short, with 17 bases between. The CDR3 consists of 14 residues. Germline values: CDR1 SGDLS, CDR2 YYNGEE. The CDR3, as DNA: TGTGCCAGCAGCCTTGCGGGCCCTATCGCTGGCTACACCTTC. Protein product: CASSLAGPIAGYTF.

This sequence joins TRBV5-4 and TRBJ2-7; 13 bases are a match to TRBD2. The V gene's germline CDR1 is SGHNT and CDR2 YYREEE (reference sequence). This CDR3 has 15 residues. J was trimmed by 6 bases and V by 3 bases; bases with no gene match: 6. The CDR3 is CASSSGTSGTSEQYF. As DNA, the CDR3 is TGTGCCAGCAGCTCCGGGACTAGCGGGACTTCCGAGCAGTACTTC.

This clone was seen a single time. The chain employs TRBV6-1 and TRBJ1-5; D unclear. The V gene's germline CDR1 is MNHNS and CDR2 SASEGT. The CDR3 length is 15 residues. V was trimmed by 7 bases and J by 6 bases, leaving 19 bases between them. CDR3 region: CASMRGQAGAQPQHF. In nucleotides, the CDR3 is TGTGCCAGCATGAGAGGGCAGGCTGGTGCTCAGCCCCAGCATTTT.

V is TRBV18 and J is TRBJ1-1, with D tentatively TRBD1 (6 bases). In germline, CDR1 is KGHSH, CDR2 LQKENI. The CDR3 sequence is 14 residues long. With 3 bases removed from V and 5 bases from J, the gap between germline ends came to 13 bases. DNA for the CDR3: TGTGCCAGCTCACCCCTAACACAGGGAACTGAAGCTTTCTTT. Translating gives CASSPLTQGTEAFF.

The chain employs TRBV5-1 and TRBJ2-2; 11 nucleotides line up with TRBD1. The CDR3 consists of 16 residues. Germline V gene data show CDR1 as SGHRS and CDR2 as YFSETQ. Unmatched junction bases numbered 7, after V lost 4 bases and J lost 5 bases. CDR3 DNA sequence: TGCGCCAGCAGCGACCGGGACAGGGGGTATACCGGGGAGCTGTTTTTT. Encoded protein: CASSDRDRGYTGELFF.

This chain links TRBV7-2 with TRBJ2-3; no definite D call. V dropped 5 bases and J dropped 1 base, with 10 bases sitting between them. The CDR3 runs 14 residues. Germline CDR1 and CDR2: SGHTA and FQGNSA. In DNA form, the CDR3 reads TGTGCCAGCAGCCCAGGACCAGGCACAGATACGCAGTATTTT. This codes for CASSPGPGTDTQYF.

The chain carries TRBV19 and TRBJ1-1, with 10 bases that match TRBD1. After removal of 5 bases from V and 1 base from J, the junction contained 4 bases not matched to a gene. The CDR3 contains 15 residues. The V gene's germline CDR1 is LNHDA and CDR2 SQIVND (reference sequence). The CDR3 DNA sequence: TGTGCCAGTAGTCCAAGGACAGGGGGGAACACTGAAGCTTTCTTT. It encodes CASSPRTGGNTEAFF.

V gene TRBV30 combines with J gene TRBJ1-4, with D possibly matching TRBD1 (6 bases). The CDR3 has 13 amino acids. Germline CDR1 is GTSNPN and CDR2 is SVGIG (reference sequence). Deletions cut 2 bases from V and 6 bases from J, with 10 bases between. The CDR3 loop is CAWSPQGYEKLFF. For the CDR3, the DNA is TGTGCCTGGAGTCCACAGGGTTATGAAAAACTGTTTTTT.

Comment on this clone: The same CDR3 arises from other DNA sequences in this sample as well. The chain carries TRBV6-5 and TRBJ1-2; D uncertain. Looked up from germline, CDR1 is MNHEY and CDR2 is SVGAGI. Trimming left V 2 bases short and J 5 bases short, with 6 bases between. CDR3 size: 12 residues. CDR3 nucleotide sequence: TGTGCCAGCAGTTACAAAGGGTATGGCTACACCTTC. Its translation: CASSYKGYGYTF.

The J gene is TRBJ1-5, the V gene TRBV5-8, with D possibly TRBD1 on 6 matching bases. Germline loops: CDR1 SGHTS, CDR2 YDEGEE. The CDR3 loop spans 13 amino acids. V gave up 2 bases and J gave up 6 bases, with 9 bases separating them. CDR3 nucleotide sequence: TGTGCCAGCAGCTTAGGGGGTTTTCAGCCCCAGCATTTT. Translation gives CASSLGGFQPQHF.

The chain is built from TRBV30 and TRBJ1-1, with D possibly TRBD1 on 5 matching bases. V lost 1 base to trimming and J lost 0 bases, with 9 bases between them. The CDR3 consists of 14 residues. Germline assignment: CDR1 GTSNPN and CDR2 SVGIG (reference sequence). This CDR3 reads CAWSADILNTEAFF. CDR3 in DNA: TGTGCCTGGAGTGCGGACATTTTGAACACTGAAGCTTTCTTT.

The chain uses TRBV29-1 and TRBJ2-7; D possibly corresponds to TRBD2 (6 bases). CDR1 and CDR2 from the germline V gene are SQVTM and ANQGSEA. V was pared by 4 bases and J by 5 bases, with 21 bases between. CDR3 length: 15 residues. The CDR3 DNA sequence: TGCAGCGTTGTAGCCGGGGGAAGCTGGGGCCACGAGCAGTACTTC. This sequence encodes CSVVAGGSWGHEQYF.

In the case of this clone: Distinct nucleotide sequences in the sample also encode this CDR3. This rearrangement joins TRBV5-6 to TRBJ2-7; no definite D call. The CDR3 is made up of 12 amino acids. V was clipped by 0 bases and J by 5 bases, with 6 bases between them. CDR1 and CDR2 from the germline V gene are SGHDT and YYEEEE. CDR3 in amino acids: CASSLGWDEQYF. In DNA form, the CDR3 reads TGTGCCAGCAGCTTGGGATGGGACGAGCAGTACTTC. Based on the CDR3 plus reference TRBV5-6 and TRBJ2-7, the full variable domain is DAGVTQSPTHLIKTRGQQVTLRCSPKSGHDTVSWYQQALGQGPQFIFQYYEEEERQRGNFPDRFSGHQFPNYSSELNVNALLLGDSALYLCASSLGWDEQYFGPGTRLTVT.

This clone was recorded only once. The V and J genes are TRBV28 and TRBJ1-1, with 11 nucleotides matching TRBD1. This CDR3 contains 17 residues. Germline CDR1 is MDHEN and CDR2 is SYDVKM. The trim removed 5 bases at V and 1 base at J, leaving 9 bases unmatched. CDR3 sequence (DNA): TGTGCCAGCAGTCTTCAACCGGGACAGGGGGGGAACACTGAAGCTTTCTTT. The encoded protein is CASSLQPGQGGNTEAFF.

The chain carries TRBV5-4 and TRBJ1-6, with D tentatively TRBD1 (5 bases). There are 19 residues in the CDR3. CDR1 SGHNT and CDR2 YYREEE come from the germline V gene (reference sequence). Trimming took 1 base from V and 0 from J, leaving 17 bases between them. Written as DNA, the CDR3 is TGTGCCAGCAGCTTGTTTTCTAATCAGGGATTCTCCTATAATTCACCCCTCCACTTT. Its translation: CASSLFSNQGFSYNSPLHF. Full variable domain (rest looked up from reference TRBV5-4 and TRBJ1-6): ETGVTQSPTHLIKTRGQQVTLRCSSQSGHNTVSWYQQALGQGPQFIFQYYREEENGRGNFPPRFSGLQFPNYSSELNVNALELDDSALYLCASSLFSNQGFSYNSPLHFGNGTRLTVT.

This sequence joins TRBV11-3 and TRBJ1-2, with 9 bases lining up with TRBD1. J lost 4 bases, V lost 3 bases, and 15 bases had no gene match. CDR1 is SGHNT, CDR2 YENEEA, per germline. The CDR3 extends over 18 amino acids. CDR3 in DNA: TGTGCCAGCAGCTTGAGAGGGACAGGGATGGGGATCCTCTATGGCTACACCTTC. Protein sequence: CASSLRGTGMGILYGYTF.

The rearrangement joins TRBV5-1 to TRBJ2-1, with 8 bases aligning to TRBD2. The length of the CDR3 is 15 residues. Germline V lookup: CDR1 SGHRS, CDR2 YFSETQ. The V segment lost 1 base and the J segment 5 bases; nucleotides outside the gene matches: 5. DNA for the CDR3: TGCGCCAGCAGCTTGTACCGGGAGGGCAACAATGAGCAGTTCTTC. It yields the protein CASSLYREGNNEQFF.

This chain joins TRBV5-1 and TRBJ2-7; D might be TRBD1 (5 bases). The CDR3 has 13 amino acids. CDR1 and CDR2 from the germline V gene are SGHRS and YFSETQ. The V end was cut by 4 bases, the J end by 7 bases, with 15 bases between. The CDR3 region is CASSHDSLREQYF. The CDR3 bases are TGCGCCAGCAGCCACGACAGCTTGCGGGAGCAGTACTTC.

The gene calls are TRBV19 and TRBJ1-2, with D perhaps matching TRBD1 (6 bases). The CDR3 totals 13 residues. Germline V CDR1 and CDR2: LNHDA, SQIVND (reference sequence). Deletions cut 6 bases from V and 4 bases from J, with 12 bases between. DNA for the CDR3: TGTGCCAGTAGCAGGGGAAGTGGCTATGGCTACACCTTC. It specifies CASSRGSGYGYTF. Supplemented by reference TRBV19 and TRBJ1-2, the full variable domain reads DGGITQSPKYLFRKEGQNVTLSCEQNLNHDAMYWYRQDPGQGLRLIYYSQIVNDFQKGDIAEGYSVSREKKESFPLTVTSAQKNPTAFYLCASSRGSGYGYTFGSGTRLTVV.

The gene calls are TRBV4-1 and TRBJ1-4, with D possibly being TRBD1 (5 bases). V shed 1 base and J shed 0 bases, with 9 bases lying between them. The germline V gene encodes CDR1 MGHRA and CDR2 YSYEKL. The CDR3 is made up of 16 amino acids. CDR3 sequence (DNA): TGCGCCAGCAGCCAAGCGACGGACACAACTAATGAAAAACTGTTTTTT. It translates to CASSQATDTTNEKLFF.

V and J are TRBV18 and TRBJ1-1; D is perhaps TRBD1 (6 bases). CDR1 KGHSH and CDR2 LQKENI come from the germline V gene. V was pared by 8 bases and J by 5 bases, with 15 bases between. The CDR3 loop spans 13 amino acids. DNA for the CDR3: TGTGCCAGCAGGAGCAGGGGATTGACTGAAGCTTTCTTT. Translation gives CASRSRGLTEAFF. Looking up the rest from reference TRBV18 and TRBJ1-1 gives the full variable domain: NAGVMQNPRHLVRRRGQEARLRCSPMKGHSHVYWYRQLPEEGLKFMVYLQKENIIDESGMPKERFSAEFPKEGPSILRIQQVVRGDSAAYFCASRSRGLTEAFFGQGTRLTVV.

The CDR3 DNA reads as TGCGCCAGCAGCCCCCCACTGGCGGGCACAGATACGCAGTATTTT. It translates to CASSPPLAGTDTQYF. The chain combines TRBV5-1 with TRBJ2-3; the D is unclear. V lost 4 bases and J lost 1, with 13 bases in between. This CDR3 is built from 15 residues. From germline, CDR1 is SGHRS and CDR2 YFSETQ.